This T cell receptor (beta chain) is from a study of blood T cell repertoires in COVID-19. Study-wide background: Donors in the United States, Italy and Spain gave samples during acute or convalescent COVID-19. From T cells, B-cell-depleted T cells, or PBMCs came the material, which was cDNA or gDNA.

The CDR3 is made up of 17 amino acids. Unmatched junction bases numbered 14, after V lost 7 bases and J lost 2 bases. Germline-derived CDR1 and CDR2 are MDHEN and SYDVKM. Sequencing used immunoSEQ multiplex PCR; TCRdb keeps in-frame clones, though not all of them. The table records over 75,000 clones, 80% of them present only once. Sample: peripheral blood. The chain joins TRBV28 to TRBJ1-2; 9 nucleotides match TRBD1. The sequence derives from a human donor in a cohort sampled during active COVID-19. The CDR3 spells CASTPSPNRGRNYGYTF. The CDR3 DNA sequence: TGTGCCAGCACCCCCTCCCCCAACAGGGGGCGAAACTATGGCTACACCTTC.